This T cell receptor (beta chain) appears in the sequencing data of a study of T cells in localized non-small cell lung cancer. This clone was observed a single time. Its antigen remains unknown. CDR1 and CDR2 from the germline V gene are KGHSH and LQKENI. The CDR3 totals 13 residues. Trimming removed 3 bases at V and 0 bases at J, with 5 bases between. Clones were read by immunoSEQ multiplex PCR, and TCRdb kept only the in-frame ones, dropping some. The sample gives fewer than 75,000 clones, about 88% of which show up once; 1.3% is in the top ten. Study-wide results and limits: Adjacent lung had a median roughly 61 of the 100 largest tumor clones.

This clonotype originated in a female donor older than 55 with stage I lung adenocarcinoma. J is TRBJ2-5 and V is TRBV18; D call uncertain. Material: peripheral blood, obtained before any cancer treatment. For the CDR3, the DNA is TGTGCCAGCTCACCTAAGCACCAAGAGACCCAGTACTTC. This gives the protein CASSPKHQETQYF.